Shown below are 22 T cell receptor beta chains from a single sample sequenced in a study of blood T cell repertoires in COVID-19. TCRdb keeps only in-frame clones here, not all; method: immunoSEQ multiplex PCR. In the table there are hundreds of thousands of clones, over 75% of which are singletons. The sequencing sample was made of peripheral blood. The receptors were sampled from a woman aged 40 to 50 who had recovered from COVID-19.

The rearrangement uses TRBV10-3 and TRBJ1-2; 9 nucleotides line up with TRBD1. The V and J ends lost 4 bases and 6 bases, in that order; junction bases with no gene match: 9. Germline V lookup: CDR1 ENHRY, CDR2 SYGVKD. The CDR3 has 15 residues. The CDR3 region is CAISAGQGRLDGYTF. The DNA for the CDR3 is TGTGCCATCAGTGCAGGACAGGGGAGGCTCGATGGCTACACCTTC.

The V gene is TRBV9, the J gene TRBJ2-7, with 8 bases fitting TRBD2. Germline CDR1 reads SGDLS; CDR2 reads YYNGEE. This CDR3 spans 15 amino acids. Germline trimming cut 4 bases from V and 3 bases from J; bases unmatched to any gene: 9. The CDR3 DNA follows: TGTGCCAGCAGCCCGCGGGGGGATCTTCGCTACGAGCAGTACTTC. It yields the protein CASSPRGDLRYEQYF. Full variable domain (missing parts from reference TRBV9 and TRBJ2-7): DSGVTQTPKHLITATGQRVTLRCSPRSGDLSVYWYQQSLDQGLQFLIQYYNGEERAKGNILERFSAQQFPDLHSELNLSSLELGDSALYFCASSPRGDLRYEQYFGPGTRLTVT.

This sequence joins TRBV27 and TRBJ1-6; D is ambiguous. The CDR3 contains 12 residues. V was pared by 6 bases and J by 4 bases, with 4 bases between. Germline CDR1 is MNHEY and CDR2 is SMNVEV (reference sequence). CDR3 sequence reads: CASSPYNSPLHF. In DNA form, the CDR3 reads TGTGCCAGCAGCCCTTATAATTCACCCCTCCACTTT.

V usage is TRBV7-3 and J usage is TRBJ1-1; the match to TRBD1 covers 12 bases. Trimming took 5 bases from V and 9 from J; bases not matched to a gene: 7. The CDR3 covers 14 residues. The germline gives CDR1 SGHTA, CDR2 FQGTGA. The CDR3 protein is CASSPGTGGRKAFF. CDR3 nucleotides: TGTGCCAGCAGCCCTGGGACAGGGGGCCGGAAAGCTTTCTTT.

The rearrangement links TRBV25-1 to TRBJ2-4; D ambiguous. CDR3 size: 14 residues. The germline gives CDR1 MGHDK, CDR2 SYGVNS. V dropped 1 base and J dropped 5 bases, with 9 bases sitting between them. CDR3 nucleotide sequence: TGTGCCAGCAGTGAATTTGGTAGCCAAAACATTCAGTACTTC. Translation gives CASSEFGSQNIQYF. Full variable domain (rest looked up from reference TRBV25-1 and TRBJ2-4): EADIYQTPRYLVIGTGKKITLECSQTMGHDKMYWYQQDPGMELHLIHYSYGVNSTEKGDLSSESTVSRIRTEHFPLTLESARPSHTSQYLCASSEFGSQNIQYFGAGTRLSVL.

The V and J genes are TRBV5-5 and TRBJ2-3; no firm D call. This CDR3 region has 14 residues. Per the germline V gene, CDR1 is SGHKS and CDR2 is YYEKEE (reference sequence). Deletions cut 5 bases from V and 2 bases from J, with 12 bases between. This chain's CDR3 is CASSRDFNTDTQYF. The CDR3 nucleotides read TGTGCCAGCAGTCGTGACTTCAACACAGATACGCAGTATTTT.

This chain uses TRBV28 with TRBJ2-1, with 11 bases fitting TRBD2. The CDR3 is made up of 15 amino acids. CDR1 and CDR2 from the germline V gene are MDHEN and SYDVKM. Trimming at V came to 10 bases and at J to 1 base, leaving 6 bases not matched to a gene. The CDR3 loop reads CATATSGVSYNEQFF. As DNA, the CDR3 is TGTGCCACTGCGACTAGCGGGGTTTCCTACAATGAGCAGTTCTTC.

For this clone: At one end, the junction sequence differs from germline, possibly due to a read error. The chain has TRBV7-2 and TRBJ1-2, with D unclear. Germline CDR1 and CDR2: SGHTA and FQGNSA. The CDR3 length is 12 residues. The CDR3, as DNA: TGTGCCAGCAGCCAAAAAGACTATCGCTACACCTTC. Translation gives CASSQKDYRYTF.

The chain combines TRBV29-1 with TRBJ1-3, with 12 bases matching TRBD1. The germline V gene encodes CDR1 SQVTM and CDR2 ANQGSEA. V gave up 0 bases and J gave up 5 bases; unmatched junction bases: 5. The CDR3 has 16 residues. In DNA form, the CDR3 reads TGCAGCGTTGAAGAGACGGGGACAGGGGGCCGAAACACCATATATTTT. Its protein is CSVEETGTGGRNTIYF.

V and J are TRBV2 and TRBJ2-6; perhaps TRBD1 as D (5 bases). The length of the CDR3 is 15 residues. Germline V CDR1 and CDR2: SNHLY, FYNNEI. V shed 8 bases and J shed 4 bases, with 15 bases lying between them. The CDR3 coding sequence is TGTGCCAGCTCTCAAGGGGTAGCCGGGGCCAACGTCCTGACTTTC. The encoded protein is CASSQGVAGANVLTF. The whole variable domain, filled in from reference TRBV2 and TRBJ2-6, reads EPEVTQTPSHQVTQMGQEVILRCVPISNHLYFYWYRQILGQKVEFLVSFYNNEISEKSEIFDDQFSVERPDGSNFTLKIRSTKLEDSAMYFCASSQGVAGANVLTFGAGSRLTVL.

The chain combines TRBV29-1 with TRBJ1-2, with 8 bases fitting TRBD1. Germline assignment: CDR1 SQVTM and CDR2 ANQGSEA. The CDR3 length is 13 residues. V lost 4 bases to trimming and J lost 5 bases; unmatched junction nucleotides: 6. The CDR3 loop is CSVVGTGLYGYTF. CDR3 sequence (DNA): TGCAGCGTTGTCGGGACAGGTCTTTATGGCTACACCTTC.

The chain couples TRBV4-3 to TRBJ2-1; 8 bases line up with TRBD1. J lost 4 bases, V lost 0 bases, and 2 bases had no gene match. The length of the CDR3 is 15 residues. Germline CDR1 LGHNA, CDR2 YSLEER. In nucleotides, the CDR3 is TGCGCCAGCAGCCAAGAAGGACAGGGATACAATGAGCAGTTCTTC. This sequence encodes CASSQEGQGYNEQFF.

The chain recombines TRBV27 with TRBJ2-1, with a weak D call TRBD2 (6 bases). This CDR3 has 17 amino acids. The germline V and J ends were trimmed by 2 bases and 0 bases, with 14 bases remaining between them. Germline CDR1 reads MNHEY; CDR2 reads SMNVEV (reference sequence). The CDR3 protein is CASSLRAIGGSYNEQFF. The CDR3 DNA reads TGTGCCAGCAGTTTAAGGGCTATCGGGGGCTCCTACAATGAGCAGTTCTTC.

V is TRBV5-4 and J is TRBJ1-4; 9 bases match TRBD1. Germline-derived CDR1 and CDR2 are SGHNT and YYREEE (reference sequence). This CDR3 contains 15 residues. V lost 4 bases to trimming and J lost 8 bases; unmatched junction nucleotides: 9. CDR3 DNA sequence: TGTGCCAGCAGCCCGGGGGGGACAGGGAAAGAAAAACTGTTTTTT. Protein sequence: CASSPGGTGKEKLFF.

The rearrangement joins TRBV27 to TRBJ1-3, with D unclear. Germline assignment: CDR1 MNHEY and CDR2 SMNVEV (reference sequence). This CDR3 contains 16 residues. V was cut by 0 bases and J by 3 bases, with 12 bases left in between. Written as DNA, the CDR3 is TGTGCCAGCAGTTTATCGAAGCCGAGCTATGGAAACACCATATATTTT. It codes for CASSLSKPSYGNTIYF.

The gene calls are TRBV24-1 and TRBJ2-1; 7 bases match TRBD1. This CDR3 contains 13 residues. CDR1 is KGHDR, CDR2 SFDVKD, per germline. V lost 7 bases and J lost 6; bases outside the gene matches: 5. CDR3 nucleotide sequence: TGTGCCACCAGGGACAGGTGGGCCAATGAGCAGTTCTTC. Its translation is CATRDRWANEQFF.

V and J are TRBV7-9 and TRBJ1-2; D perhaps matches TRBD1 (5 bases). CDR1 is SEHNR, CDR2 FQNEAQ, per germline (reference sequence). The CDR3 is 13 amino acids. With 5 bases removed from V and 8 bases from J, the gap between germline ends came to 15 bases. The DNA of the CDR3 is TGTGCCAGCAGCCCAAGAGACAGCGCCGGCTACACCTTC. Its protein product is CASSPRDSAGYTF. Complete variable domain (other parts from reference TRBV7-9 and TRBJ1-2): DTGVSQNPRHKITKRGQNVTFRCDPISEHNRLYWYRQTLGQGPEFLTYFQNEAQLEKSRLLSDRFSAERPKGSFSTLEIQRTEQGDSAMYLCASSPRDSAGYTFGSGTRLTVV.

The chain is built from TRBV9 and TRBJ1-3; 10 nucleotides match TRBD1. Unmatched junction bases numbered 7, after V lost 4 bases and J lost 3 bases. The CDR3 length is 16 residues. CDR1 is SGDLS and CDR2 is YYNGEE in the germline V gene. CDR3 bases: TGTGCCAGCAGCAGCCGGGACAGGGGTCTTGGAAACACCATATATTTT. Its protein product is CASSSRDRGLGNTIYF.

This clone appeared a few times. The J gene is TRBJ2-7, the V gene TRBV19; D uncertain. From germline, CDR1 is LNHDA and CDR2 SQIVND (reference sequence). V gave up 3 bases and J gave up 0 bases, with 6 bases separating them. The CDR3 covers 13 residues. Written as DNA, the CDR3 is TGTGCCAGTAGTATGGAGCACTCCTACGAGCAGTACTTC. It specifies CASSMEHSYEQYF.

This chain joins TRBV5-6 and TRBJ1-4; possible D gene TRBD1, 6 bases. The CDR3 length is 14 residues. Trimming removed 3 bases at V and 12 bases at J, with 18 bases between. Germline V gene lookup returns CDR1 SGHDT and CDR2 YYEEEE. The CDR3 DNA is TGTGCCAGCAGCTCTTATGACAGGACCGGGGAACTGTTTTTT. Amino acids: CASSSYDRTGELFF.

This clone was recorded only once. V is TRBV7-8 and J is TRBJ1-2; 8 bases fit TRBD1. V was clipped by 5 bases and J by 2 bases; unmatched bases: 7. This CDR3 has 15 residues. Germline V gene data show CDR1 as SGHVS and CDR2 as FQNEAQ. The DNA for the CDR3 is TGTGCCAGCAGCCCAAGGGACAGGAAGAACTATGGCTACACCTTC. Amino acid sequence: CASSPRDRKNYGYTF. Drawing the rest from reference TRBV7-8 and TRBJ1-2, the complete variable domain is GAGVSQSPRYKVAKRGQDVALRCDPISGHVSLFWYQQALGQGPEFLTYFQNEAQLDKSGLPSDRFFAERPEGSVSTLKIQRTQQEDSAVYLCASSPRDRKNYGYTFGSGTRLTVV.

The chain employs TRBV19 and TRBJ2-3, with 11 nucleotides matching TRBD1. V trimming: 3 bases; J trimming: 6 bases; junction bases outside the gene matches: 2. CDR3 length equals 14 residues. Germline CDR1 LNHDA, CDR2 SQIVND (reference sequence). The CDR3 nucleotides read TGTGCCAGTAGTATGGGACAGGGGGGTGATACGCAGTATTTT. It codes for CASSMGQGGDTQYF.